Below are 3 T cell receptor beta chains sequenced from a single sample in a study of blood T cell repertoires in COVID-19. Clones were read by immunoSEQ multiplex PCR, and TCRdb kept only the in-frame ones, dropping some. The sample includes about 190,000 clones, roughly 80% of them seen just once. Sequences were obtained from peripheral blood. These receptors all stem from a man aged 25 to 45 with active or convalescent COVID-19.

The rearrangement uses TRBV2 and TRBJ1-5; D call uncertain. Germline CDR1 SNHLY, CDR2 FYNNEI. The CDR3 contains 12 residues. Trimming pared 5 bases from V and 10 bases from J, leaving 12 bases between. CDR3 nucleotide sequence: TGTGCCAGCAGTCGGGGTCGGGTACCCCAGCATTTT. This translates into CASSRGRVPQHF.

The chain joins TRBV6-2 or TRBV6-3 to TRBJ2-7, with TRBD1 matching over 9 bases. V lost 7 bases to trimming and J lost 2 bases; unmatched junction nucleotides: 12. The CDR3 totals 16 residues. Germline CDR1 MNHEY, CDR2 SVGEGT. The CDR3 bases are TGTGCCAGCACCCCCCTCACCGGGACAGGGCCCTACGAGCAGTACTTC. Protein product: CASTPLTGTGPYEQYF.

A single count supports this clone. The genes are TRBV29-1 and TRBJ2-1, with D perhaps matching TRBD2 (6 bases). The CDR3 is made up of 13 amino acids. Trimming stripped 2 bases from V and 9 bases from J, with 14 bases between. Looked up from germline, CDR1 is SQVTM and CDR2 is ANQGSEA. The CDR3 DNA is TGCAGCGTTGAAAGGGACGGGGGAGGTGAGCAGTTCTTC. This encodes CSVERDGGGEQFF.